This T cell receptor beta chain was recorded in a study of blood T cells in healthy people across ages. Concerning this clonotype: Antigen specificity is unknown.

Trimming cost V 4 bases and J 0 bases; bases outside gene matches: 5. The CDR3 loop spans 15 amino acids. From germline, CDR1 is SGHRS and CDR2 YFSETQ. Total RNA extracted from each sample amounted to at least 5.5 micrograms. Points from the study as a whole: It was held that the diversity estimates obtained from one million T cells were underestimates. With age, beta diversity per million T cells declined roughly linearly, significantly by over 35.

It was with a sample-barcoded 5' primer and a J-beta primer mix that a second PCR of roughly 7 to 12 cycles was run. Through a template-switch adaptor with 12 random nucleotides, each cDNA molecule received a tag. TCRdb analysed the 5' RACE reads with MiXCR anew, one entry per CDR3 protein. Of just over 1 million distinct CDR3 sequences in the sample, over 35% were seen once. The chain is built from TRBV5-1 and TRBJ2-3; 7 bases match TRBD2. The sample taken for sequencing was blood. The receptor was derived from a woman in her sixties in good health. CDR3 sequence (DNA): TGCGCCAGCAGCGTAACTAGCGAAAGCACAGATACGCAGTATTTT. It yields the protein CASSVTSESTDTQYF.